Listed here is a single T cell receptor beta chain. The antigen remains unidentified. CDR1 is SGHRS and CDR2 is YFSETQ in the germline V gene. V was pared by 0 bases and J by 4 bases, with 9 bases between. The CDR3 extends over 14 amino acids. The PCR contained 60 Vbeta and 13 Jbeta primers. Assay used: immunoSEQ multiplex PCR; TCRdb lists only in-frame clones, some missing. The sample has tens of thousands of clones, about 71% seen once. This sample is part of a study of cytomegalovirus exposure and HLA in healthy donors. Study-level points and caveats: The authors later found TCR association rates varying by HLA locus, with DRB1 most and HLA-C fewest.

The rearrangement uses TRBV5-1 and TRBJ2-3; D call uncertain. The specimen was PBMCs. The source is an older woman in good health and CMV-seropositive. The CDR3 sequence is CASSLAQESDTQYF. DNA for the CDR3: TGCGCCAGCAGCTTGGCCCAGGAATCAGATACGCAGTATTTT. Together with reference TRBV5-1 and TRBJ2-3, the CDR3 gives the full variable domain: KAGVTQTPRYLIKTRGQQVTLSCSPISGHRSVSWYQQTPGQGLQFLFEYFSETQRNKGNFPGRFSGRQFSNSRSEMNVSTLELGDSALYLCASSLAQESDTQYFGPGTRLTVL.